The 11 T cell receptor beta chains below all came from one sample that was sequenced in a study of PD-1 blockade in classical Hodgkin lymphoma. TCRdb's copy holds only in-frame clones and misses some; the assay was immunoSEQ multiplex PCR. Here the sample spans tens of thousands of clones, roughly 80% being singletons. Time point specified: cycle 4 day 1 (C4D1), after 6 weeks of nivolumab. All patients experienced relapse after autologous stem cell transplantation, and brentuximab vedotin exposure was variable. Negative magnetic selection isolated CD4+ T cells from thawed PBMCs. Specimen: CD4+ T cells from blood, collected before the fourth cycle of nivolumab. The origin of the receptors is a human donor with classical Hodgkin lymphoma.

The chain recombines TRBV18 with TRBJ2-2; D is possibly TRBD1 (6 bases). The ends were cut back, 2 bases at V and 2 bases at J, with 15 bases in the middle. Germline V gene sequence: CDR1 KGHSH, CDR2 LQKENI. The CDR3 length is 17 residues. The CDR3 sequence: CASSPRYGQINTGELFF. The CDR3 nucleotides are TGTGCCAGCTCACCAAGATACGGACAGATAAACACCGGGGAGCTGTTTTTT.

This clone came up a few times. The genes are TRBV6-5 and TRBJ1-2; TRBD1 matches 9 bases. The CDR3 consists of 12 residues. V gave up 8 bases and J gave up 11 bases; unmatched junction bases: 9. CDR1 MNHEY and CDR2 SVGAGI come from the germline V gene. The CDR3 DNA reads as TGTGCCAGCCGACAGGGGGTCTCTGGTTACACCTTC. Amino acids: CASRQGVSGYTF.

This chain joins TRBV18 and TRBJ1-1; D ambiguous. Trimming cost V 3 bases and J 4 bases, with 9 bases left between them. CDR1 and CDR2 (germline): KGHSH, LQKENI. This CDR3 has 13 amino acids. Written as DNA, the CDR3 is TGTGCCAGCTCACCGAACGGCCCCACTGAAGCTTTCTTT. Protein product: CASSPNGPTEAFF.

V gene TRBV7-2 combines with J gene TRBJ2-1; 8 bases are a match to TRBD2. Germline V gene sequence: CDR1 SGHTA, CDR2 FQGNSA. The ends lost 6 bases at V and 6 bases at J; junction bases unmatched: 10. The CDR3 loop spans 15 amino acids. This CDR3 reads CASSSRTSPINEQFF. For the CDR3, the DNA is TGTGCCAGCAGTTCGAGGACTAGCCCGATCAATGAGCAGTTCTTC. Drawing the rest from reference TRBV7-2 and TRBJ2-1, the complete variable domain is GAGVSQSPSNKVTEKGKDVELRCDPISGHTALYWYRQSLGQGLEFLIYFQGNSAPDKSGLPSDRFSAERTGGSVSTLTIQRTQQEDSAVYLCASSSRTSPINEQFFGPGTRLTVL.

The chain recombines TRBV9 with TRBJ1-1; tentative D call: TRBD1 (5 bases). This CDR3 contains 14 residues. V was clipped by 3 bases and J by 6 bases, with 15 bases between them. In germline, CDR1 is SGDLS, CDR2 YYNGEE. This chain's CDR3 is CASSAQTAGAEAFF. The CDR3 nucleotides read TGTGCCAGCAGCGCCCAGACAGCGGGGGCTGAAGCTTTCTTT.

This clone showed up just once. The chain combines TRBV2 with TRBJ2-2, with 7 bases lining up with TRBD1. The germline V gene has CDR1 SNHLY and CDR2 FYNNEI. The junction had 7 bases not matched to a gene; V was cut back by 6 bases and J by 6 bases. This CDR3 has 14 residues. The CDR3 region has the DNA TGTGCCAGCAGGGGGACAGTAACTTCCGGGGAGCTGTTTTTT. This translates into CASRGTVTSGELFF.

The chain employs TRBV16 and TRBJ1-5; D is unresolved. The CDR3 is 16 amino acids. V lost 1 base and J 2 bases, leaving 12 bases between the germline ends. The germline V gene encodes CDR1 KGHSY and CDR2 FQNENV. This chain's CDR3 is CASSQFGELGNQPQHF. The CDR3 DNA is TGTGCCAGCAGCCAATTCGGGGAGTTGGGCAATCAGCCCCAGCATTTT. The full variable domain, rest sourced from reference TRBV16 and TRBJ1-5, is GEEVAQTPKHLVRGEGQKAKLYCAPIKGHSYVFWYQQVLKNEFKFLISFQNENVFDETGMPKERFSAKCLPNSPCSLEIQATKLEDSAVYFCASSQFGELGNQPQHFGDGTRLSIL.

The chain employs TRBV19 and TRBJ2-5; TRBD2 aligns across 10 bases. The CDR3 contains 18 residues. The germline gives CDR1 LNHDA, CDR2 SQIVND (reference sequence). V lost 5 bases and J lost 2; bases outside the gene matches: 14. This chain's CDR3 is CASSLSGTSGVLQETQYF. Written as DNA, the CDR3 is TGTGCCAGTAGTCTAAGCGGAACTAGCGGGGTATTACAAGAGACCCAGTACTTC.

The V gene is TRBV7-7, the J gene TRBJ2-1; possible D gene TRBD2, 5 bases. V lost 5 bases and J 6 bases, leaving 14 bases between the germline ends. The CDR3 has 14 residues. Germline assignment: CDR1 SSHAT and CDR2 FNYEAQ (reference sequence). For the CDR3, the DNA is TGTGCCAGCAGCGGATCTAGCAGTTCCAATGAGCAGTTCTTC. Its translation: CASSGSSSSNEQFF.

The J gene is TRBJ1-6, the V gene TRBV28; maybe TRBD1 (5 bases). The CDR3 is 13 residues long. The V end was cut by 10 bases, the J end by 8 bases, with 15 bases between. Germline lookup yields CDR1 MDHEN and CDR2 SYDVKM. This chain's CDR3 is CATGGNRHSPLHF. For the CDR3, the DNA is TGTGCCACCGGGGGGAATAGACATTCACCCCTCCACTTT.

V gene TRBV6-5 combines with J gene TRBJ2-3; 8 bases align to TRBD1. V lost 6 bases and J lost 0; bases outside the gene matches: 5. Per the germline V gene, CDR1 is MNHEY and CDR2 is SVGAGI. The CDR3 contains 15 residues. CDR3 loop: CASRTQGASTDTQYF. The CDR3 DNA is TGTGCCAGCAGGACTCAGGGGGCTAGCACAGATACGCAGTATTTT.